The clone carrying this T cell receptor beta chain was observed a single time. The assay was immunoSEQ multiplex PCR, and TCRdb's table has in-frame clones only and misses some. Of 300,000 to 400,000 clones detected, 85% to 90% appear once; the ten largest clones hold 1.2%. V gave up 1 base and J gave up 6 bases, with 6 bases separating them. The CDR3 consists of 13 residues. The germline CDR1 and CDR2 sequences are LGHNA and YNFKEQ. The data were obtained in a study of blood T cell repertoires in COVID-19. The clonotype was recovered from a woman under 30 who had recovered from COVID-19. The gene calls are TRBV4-2 and TRBJ2-2, with no clear D. The sequencing sample was made of PBMCs or T cells enriched from blood (not recorded which). Here the CDR3 DNA reads TGTGCCAGCAGCCAAGTCCTTCCCGGGGAGCTGTTTTTT. Protein sequence: CASSQVLPGELFF.